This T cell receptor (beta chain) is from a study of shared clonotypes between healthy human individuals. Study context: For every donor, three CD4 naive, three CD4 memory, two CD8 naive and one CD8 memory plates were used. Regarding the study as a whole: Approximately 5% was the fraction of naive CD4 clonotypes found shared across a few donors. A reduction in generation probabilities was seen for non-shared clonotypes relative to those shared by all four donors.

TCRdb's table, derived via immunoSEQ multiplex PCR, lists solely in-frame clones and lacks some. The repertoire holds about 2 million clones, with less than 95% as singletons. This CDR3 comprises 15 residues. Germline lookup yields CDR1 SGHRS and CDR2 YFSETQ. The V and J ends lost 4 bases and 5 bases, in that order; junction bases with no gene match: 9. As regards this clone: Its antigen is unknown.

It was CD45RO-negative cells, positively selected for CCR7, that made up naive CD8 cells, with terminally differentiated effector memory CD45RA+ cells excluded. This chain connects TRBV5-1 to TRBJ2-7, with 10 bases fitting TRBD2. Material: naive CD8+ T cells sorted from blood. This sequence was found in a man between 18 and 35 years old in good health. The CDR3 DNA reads TGCGCCAGCAGCGAGGAACTAGCGGGGCTCGACGAGCAGTACTTC. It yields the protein CASSEELAGLDEQYF.